This T cell receptor beta chain was found in a study of identical twins. This CDR3 region has 13 residues. V lost 1 base, J lost 4 bases, and 7 bases lay in between. The germline V gene encodes CDR1 LGHDT and CDR2 YNNKEL (reference sequence). This clonotype was detected a few times. TCRdb independently ran MiXCR on the 5' RACE reads; one entry per CDR3 protein. The table lists roughly 1.6 million distinct CDR3 sequences, 25% to 35% of them singletons. This clonotype originated in a newborn girl in good health. The sequenced sample consisted of cord blood. The V gene is TRBV3-1, the J gene TRBJ1-2; the D is unclear. The CDR3 here is CASSQAPPYGYTF. DNA for the CDR3: TGTGCCAGCAGCCAAGCCCCCCCCTATGGCTACACCTTC. Based on the CDR3 plus reference TRBV3-1 and TRBJ1-2, the full variable domain is DTAVSQTPKYLVTQMGNDKSIKCEQNLGHDTMYWYKQDSKKFLKIMFSYNNKELIINETVPNRFSPKSPDKAHLNLHINSLELGDSAVYFCASSQAPPYGYTFGSGTRLTVV.